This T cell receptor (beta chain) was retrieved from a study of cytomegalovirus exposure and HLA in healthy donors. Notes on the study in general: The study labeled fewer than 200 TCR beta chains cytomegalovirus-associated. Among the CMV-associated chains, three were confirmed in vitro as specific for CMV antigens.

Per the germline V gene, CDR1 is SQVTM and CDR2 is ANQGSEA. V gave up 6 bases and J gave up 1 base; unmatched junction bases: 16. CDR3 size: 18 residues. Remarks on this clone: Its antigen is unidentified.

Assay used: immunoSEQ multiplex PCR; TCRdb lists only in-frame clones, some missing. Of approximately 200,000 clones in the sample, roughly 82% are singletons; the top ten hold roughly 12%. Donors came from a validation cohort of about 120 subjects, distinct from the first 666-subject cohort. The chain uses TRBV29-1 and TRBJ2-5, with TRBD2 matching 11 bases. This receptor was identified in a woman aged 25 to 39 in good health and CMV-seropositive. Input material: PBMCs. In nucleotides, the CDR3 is TGCAGCGTCGACCCATACCTTAGCGGGAGGGAGGGCCAAGAGACCCAGTACTTC. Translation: CSVDPYLSGREGQETQYF.